Listed here is a single T cell receptor (beta chain). The CDR3 extends over 15 amino acids. Deletions cut 6 bases from V and 3 bases from J, with 15 bases between. Germline V gene lookup returns CDR1 MNHEY and CDR2 SVGAGI. Study processing details: Reference gene primer amplification gave estimated nucleated cell counts. Only in-frame clones appear in the TCRdb table, and some are missing; sequencing was by immunoSEQ multiplex PCR. That table is the source of V, J and clone size, and D and trimming were worked out from the DNA. The sample shows roughly 150,000 clones, over 75% of them seen only once. The data belong to a study of blood T cell repertoires in COVID-19. On the study more broadly: Spain, Italy and the United States supplied samples that represented acute and convalescent COVID-19. PBMCs, B-cell-depleted T cells, or T cells provided the cDNA or gDNA that made up the material.

The rearrangement joins TRBV6-5 to TRBJ1-5, with D uncertain. The sample comprised peripheral blood. This TCR was recovered from a human donor in a cohort sampled during active COVID-19. DNA for the CDR3: TGTGCCAGCAGCCCCCTGCGGGCTAACAATCAGCCCCAGCATTTT. Protein product: CASSPLRANNQPQHF.